A single sample is the source of the 24 T cell receptor beta chains below, sequenced in a study of T cell responses to AZD1222 COVID-19 vaccine. Profiling relied on immunoSEQ multiplex PCR, and the TCRdb table lists in-frame clones only, not all of them. This table has roughly 100,000 clones, 80% to 90% appearing once. The sequencing here drew on peripheral blood, taken on day 0 of AZD1222 vaccination. The receptors here all came from an adult in good health.

The rearrangement links TRBV29-1 to TRBJ2-7, with TRBD1 identical over 7 bases. The germline V gene encodes CDR1 SQVTM and CDR2 ANQGSEA. This CDR3 has 14 residues. V lost 5 bases to trimming and J lost 4 bases; unmatched junction nucleotides: 11. The CDR3 region has the DNA TGCAGCGTTATTTATAGACAGGGCGGGTACGAGCAGTACTTC. Protein product: CSVIYRQGGYEQYF.

The CDR3 loop is CASTVTGSRNQPQHF. CDR3 sequence (DNA): TGTGCCAGCACCGTAACAGGGAGTCGGAATCAGCCCCAGCATTTT. V and J are TRBV28 and TRBJ1-5; D is perhaps TRBD1 (6 bases). Per the germline V gene, CDR1 is MDHEN and CDR2 is SYDVKM. With 7 bases removed from V and 4 bases from J, the gap between germline ends came to 17 bases. This CDR3 is 15 amino acids long. Filled out from reference TRBV28 and TRBJ1-5, the complete variable domain reads DVKVTQSSRYLVKRTGEKVFLECVQDMDHENMFWYRQDPGLGLRLIYFSYDVKMKEKGDIPEGYSVSREKKERFSLILESASTNQTSMYLCASTVTGSRNQPQHFGDGTRLSIL.

The sample holds one count of this clone. The CDR3 spells CASSYERGEGNQPQHF. CDR3 coding DNA: TGTGCCAGCAGTTACGAGCGGGGAGAGGGCAATCAGCCCCAGCATTTT. The rearrangement links TRBV6-2 or TRBV6-3 to TRBJ1-5; D not certain. CDR3 length: 16 residues. V was pared by 2 bases and J by 2 bases, with 13 bases between. CDR1 is MNHEY, CDR2 SVGEGT, per germline.

The V and J genes are TRBV3-1 (or the pseudogene TRBV3-2) and TRBJ1-1, with no clear D. From germline, CDR1 is LGHDT and CDR2 YNNKEL (reference sequence). The CDR3 has 14 amino acids. V lost 0 bases, J lost 4 bases, and 9 bases lay in between. The CDR3 DNA follows: TGTGCCAGCAGCCAAGATTGGGGTACCACTGAAGCTTTCTTT. This codes for CASSQDWGTTEAFF.

The gene calls are TRBV27 and TRBJ1-2; a weak D match, TRBD1 (6 bases). The CDR3 runs to 14 residues. From germline, CDR1 is MNHEY and CDR2 SMNVEV (reference sequence). Deletions cut 6 bases from V and 7 bases from J, with 18 bases between. For the CDR3, the DNA is TGTGCCAGCAGCCCCCGGGGGGCGCCCCGTGGCTACACCTTC. This translates into CASSPRGAPRGYTF.

The chain has TRBV6-2 or TRBV6-3 and TRBJ2-2; no clear D. The CDR3 has 14 residues. Germline values: CDR1 MNHEY, CDR2 SVGEGT. Trimming took 2 bases from V and 4 from J, leaving 8 bases between them. CDR3 sequence (DNA): TGTGCCAGCAGTTACGCAAGATCCACCGGGGAGCTGTTTTTT. Amino acid sequence: CASSYARSTGELFF.

The chain recombines TRBV12-3 or TRBV12-4 with TRBJ1-6, with D uncertain. Trimming removed 5 bases at V and 8 bases at J, with 7 bases between. The length of the CDR3 is 12 residues. The CDR3 DNA is TGTGCCAGCAGTCCGACGGATTCACCCCTCCACTTT. This gives the protein CASSPTDSPLHF.

The rearrangement joins TRBV6-5 to TRBJ1-1, with 8 bases that match TRBD1. Germline values: CDR1 MNHEY, CDR2 SVGAGI. Trimming took 8 bases from V and 1 from J; bases not matched to a gene: 3. The CDR3 totals 13 residues. The CDR3 sequence: CASRDRSNTEAFF. As DNA, the CDR3 is TGTGCCAGCCGGGACAGGTCGAACACTGAAGCTTTCTTT.

CDR3: CASSEGGRSTDTQYF. CDR3 DNA sequence: TGTGCCAGCAGTGAGGGCGGGAGAAGCACAGATACGCAGTATTTT. V usage is TRBV6-1 and J usage is TRBJ2-3; 7 bases agree with TRBD2. V dropped 3 bases and J dropped 0; count of bases not matched to a gene: 3. This CDR3 has 15 amino acids. CDR1 and CDR2 (germline): MNHNS, SASEGT.

The rearrangement uses TRBV27 and TRBJ1-2, with TRBD1 matching over 12 bases. The CDR3 length is 16 residues. Trimming at V came to 7 bases and at J to 3 bases, leaving 9 bases not matched to a gene. The germline CDR1 and CDR2 sequences are MNHEY and SMNVEV (reference sequence). CDR3 nucleotides: TGTGCCAGCACCGCTATAGGGACAGGGGGCGACTATGGCTACACCTTC. Amino acid sequence: CASTAIGTGGDYGYTF.

V gene TRBV7-2 combines with J gene TRBJ2-1; 10 positions agree with TRBD1. CDR1 is SGHTA and CDR2 is FQGNSA in the germline V gene. The CDR3 spans 17 residues. With V trimmed by 1 base and J by 4 bases, 7 bases remained unmatched. DNA for the CDR3: TGTGCCAGCAGCTTAGGGGCTCCGGGACAGGGGTACAATGAGCAGTTCTTC. Translation gives CASSLGAPGQGYNEQFF.

For the CDR3, the DNA is TGTGCCAGCAGCTTAATGATGAACACTGAAGCTTTCTTT. Encoded protein: CASSLMMNTEAFF. The rearrangement uses TRBV7-2 and TRBJ1-1; D is undetermined. Trimming removed 2 bases at V and 0 bases at J, with 4 bases between. The CDR3 extends over 13 amino acids. CDR1 and CDR2 from the germline V gene are SGHTA and FQGNSA.

This sequence joins TRBV5-4 and TRBJ1-5, with unresolved D. Looked up from germline, CDR1 is SGHNT and CDR2 is YYREEE (reference sequence). Trimming shortened V by 4 bases and J by 5 bases, and 16 bases separated the two germline ends. The CDR3 extends over 15 amino acids. CDR3 nucleotide sequence: TGTGCCAGCAGCAACGGGCGGGGAATCGATCAGCCCCAGCATTTT. It specifies CASSNGRGIDQPQHF.

The rearrangement uses TRBV6-5 and TRBJ1-1; D is possibly TRBD1 (6 bases). Germline CDR1 is MNHEY and CDR2 is SVGAGI. Trimming took 6 bases from V and 3 from J, leaving 14 bases between them. This CDR3 has 14 residues. As DNA, the CDR3 is TGTGCCAGCAGCCTATCCCGGGGGCACACTGAAGCTTTCTTT. Encoded protein: CASSLSRGHTEAFF.

V is TRBV9 and J is TRBJ1-2; 7 positions match TRBD1. V shed 1 base, J shed 1 base, and the junction held 4 bases outside the gene matches. This CDR3 has 15 residues. Germline CDR1 and CDR2: SGDLS and YYNGEE. The CDR3 region has the DNA TGTGCCAGCAGCGTACGACAGGGCTTTAACTATGGCTACACCTTC. Translated, it gives CASSVRQGFNYGYTF.

The chain combines TRBV10-3 with TRBJ1-4; D may be TRBD1 (5 bases). The germline V gene encodes CDR1 ENHRY and CDR2 SYGVKD. The CDR3 spans 16 residues. The V end was cut by 0 bases, the J end by 3 bases, with 11 bases between. The CDR3 loop is CAISESIGVANEKLFF. DNA for the CDR3: TGTGCCATCAGTGAGTCGATAGGGGTAGCTAATGAAAAACTGTTTTTT.

This clone was detected only once. The CDR3 region is CATSSKGTGNEKLFF. The CDR3 nucleotides read TGTGCCACCTCCAGTAAAGGGACAGGAAATGAAAAACTGTTTTTT. The chain has TRBV24-1 and TRBJ1-4, with 8 bases lining up with TRBD1. Germline values: CDR1 KGHDR, CDR2 SFDVKD. The CDR3 is 15 amino acids. Trimming removed 9 bases from V and 5 bases from J; junction bases left unmatched: 10.

V gene TRBV7-2 combines with J gene TRBJ1-4, with D possibly being TRBD1 (5 bases). CDR1 and CDR2 (germline): SGHTA, FQGNSA. The V gene lost 5 bases and the J gene lost 8 bases, with 18 bases spanning the gap. There are 15 residues in the CDR3. The CDR3 region has the DNA TGTGCCAGCAGCCTCGGGGGGACTTGGGACGAAAAACTGTTTTTT. Its translation is CASSLGGTWDEKLFF. The full variable domain, completed using reference TRBV7-2 and TRBJ1-4, is GAGVSQSPSNKVTEKGKDVELRCDPISGHTALYWYRQSLGQGLEFLIYFQGNSAPDKSGLPSDRFSAERTGGSVSTLTIQRTQQEDSAVYLCASSLGGTWDEKLFFGSGTQLSVL.

The sample holds one count of this clone. V gene TRBV28 combines with J gene TRBJ2-1; TRBD2 matches 10 bases. Germline-derived CDR1 and CDR2 are MDHEN and SYDVKM. The trim removed 7 bases at V and 5 bases at J, leaving 5 bases unmatched. This CDR3 is 14 amino acids long. CDR3 coding DNA: TGTGCCAGCAATAGGCTAGCGGGGGACAATGAGCAGTTCTTC. This translates into CASNRLAGDNEQFF. The complete variable domain, with remaining parts taken from reference TRBV28 and TRBJ2-1, reads DVKVTQSSRYLVKRTGEKVFLECVQDMDHENMFWYRQDPGLGLRLIYFSYDVKMKEKGDIPEGYSVSREKKERFSLILESASTNQTSMYLCASNRLAGDNEQFFGPGTRLTVL.

The rearrangement joins TRBV27 to TRBJ2-2; 7 nucleotides agree with TRBD1. Germline V gene lookup returns CDR1 MNHEY and CDR2 SMNVEV (reference sequence). This CDR3 spans 15 amino acids. Trimming at V came to 4 bases and at J to 2 bases, leaving 4 bases not matched to a gene. The CDR3 nucleotides are TGTGCCAGCAGTTCCCGGACAGGTAACACCGGGGAGCTGTTTTTT. Translation gives CASSSRTGNTGELFF.

The rearrangement joins TRBV2 to TRBJ2-3; possibly TRBD1 for D (6 bases). V was cut by 3 bases and J by 6 bases, with 7 bases left in between. CDR3 length: 12 residues. Looked up from germline, CDR1 is SNHLY and CDR2 is FYNNEI. The CDR3 DNA sequence: TGTGCCAGCAGTGAGGGGGCCGATACGCAGTATTTT. Protein: CASSEGADTQYF. Full variable domain (missing parts from reference TRBV2 and TRBJ2-3): EPEVTQTPSHQVTQMGQEVILRCVPISNHLYFYWYRQILGQKVEFLVSFYNNEISEKSEIFDDQFSVERPDGSNFTLKIRSTKLEDSAMYFCASSEGADTQYFGPGTRLTVL.

V usage is TRBV7-9 and J usage is TRBJ2-7, with 7 bases fitting TRBD1. V lost 5 bases, J lost 7 bases, and 11 bases stayed unmatched. The CDR3 runs to 14 residues. CDR1 is SEHNR, CDR2 FQNEAQ, per germline (reference sequence). CDR3 DNA: TGTGCCAGCAGCAAGGGACAGTCAAGTCAGGAGCAGTACTTC. Translation: CASSKGQSSQEQYF.

The V gene is TRBV6-2 or TRBV6-3, the J gene TRBJ1-6, with no clear D. The V end lost 3 bases, the J end lost 10 bases, and 13 bases lay between the germline ends. Per the germline V gene, CDR1 is MNHEY and CDR2 is SVGEGT. The CDR3 loop spans 14 amino acids. For the CDR3, the DNA is TGTGCCAGCAGTTATTTGGCAGTTCGATCACCCCTCCACTTT. Translated, it gives CASSYLAVRSPLHF.

The J gene is TRBJ1-2, the V gene TRBV19; a weak D match, TRBD1 (5 bases). V was clipped by 3 bases and J by 3 bases, with 14 bases between them. Germline CDR1 and CDR2: LNHDA and SQIVND (reference sequence). The CDR3 loop spans 15 amino acids. CDR3 nucleotides: TGTGCCAGTAGTATCAACTTCCGGGGCGACTATGGCTACACCTTC. It is translated as CASSINFRGDYGYTF.